The 11 T cell receptor delta chains reported below all come from one sample, sequenced in a study of γδ T cells in repeated Plasmodium falciparum infection. TCRdb redid the clone calls on the multiplex PCR reads with CATT. Found here are about 48,000 delta-chain clones, around 1.6% of them singletons; the top ten hold 7.5% to 10%. Gammadelta T cells were flow-sorted from PBMC into Vgamma9/Vdelta2+ and Vdelta2-negative populations for bulk analysis. Sequencing input: gamma-delta T cells from blood. These receptors were obtained from a pool of human donors (malaria-infected and uninfected, not separated).

This clone was recorded a few times. V and J are TRDV1 and TRDJ1; 7 bases are a match to TRDD3. Here the J gene came from matching the DNA to germline, since TCRdb omits it. V gave up 4 bases and J gave up 0 bases; unmatched junction bases: 23. Germline V lookup: CDR1 TSWWSYY, CDR2 QGS. CDR3 length: 21 residues. The CDR3 DNA sequence: TGTGCTCTTGGGGGAACCCGCGAGGGCTGGGGGTCGAATCCCAACACCGATAAACTCATCTTT. This gives the protein CALGGTREGWGSNPNTDKLIF.

In its sample, this clone was seen a few times. It is likely a read error: a sequence one base away is far more abundant. Other DNA sequences in the same sample also yield this CDR3. The chain employs TRDV1 and TRDJ1, with D possibly matching TRDD3 (6 bases). Germline V gene data show CDR1 as TSWWSYY and CDR2 as QGS. CDR3 size: 19 residues. The CDR3 nucleotides read TGTGCCCTCGGGGAAAGGAGTAGAGCTACTGGGATGTACACCGATAAACTCATCTTT. Protein product: CALGERSRATGMYTDKLIF.

Regarding this clone: One base separates it from a far larger clone, so it is likely a read error. The same CDR3 can be traced to other DNA sequences in this sample. The rearrangement joins TRDV1 to TRDJ1, with 10 bases matching TRDD3. TCRdb supplies no J gene; here it was assigned by aligning the nucleotide sequence to germline. The germline V gene has CDR1 TSWWSYY and CDR2 QGS. This CDR3 is built from 16 residues. The chain's CDR3 is CALGPRGGYGPDKLIF. DNA of the CDR3: TGCGCTCTTGGACCCCGAGGGGGATACGGGCCCGATAAACTCATCTTT.

In its sample, this clone is medium-sized. The same CDR3 also results from other DNA sequences found in this sample. The CDR3, as DNA: TGTGCCTGTGACACCCTTACTGGGGGATACCCCGATAAACTCATCTTT. Its protein product is CACDTLTGGYPDKLIF. This rearrangement joins TRDV2 to TRDJ1, with 12 bases identical to TRDD3. CDR1 and CDR2 from the germline V gene are GEAIGNYY and EKD. There are 16 residues in the CDR3. Losses at the gene ends were 0 bases for V and 3 bases for J; bases not matched to a gene: 4.

Only a few counts were recorded for this clone. A much larger clone lies one base from this, so it may be a read error. Other DNA sequences within the sample encode an identical CDR3. The chain links TRDV3 to TRDJ1; 11 bases are a match to TRDD3. J gave up 2 bases and V 0 bases, and 17 bases lay outside the gene matches. CDR3 length equals 19 residues. Germline CDR1 is TVYSNPD and CDR2 is GDNSRS (reference sequence). CDR3: CAFRVHRLGDKWYTDKLIF. The CDR3 nucleotides read TGTGCCTTTAGGGTCCACCGACTGGGGGATAAATGGTATACCGATAAACTCATCTTT. Together with reference TRDV3 and TRDJ1, the CDR3 gives the full variable domain: CDKVTQSSPDQTVASGSEVVLLCTYDTVYSNPDLFWYRIRPDYSFQFVFYGDNSRSEGADFTQGRFSVKHILTQKAFHLVISPVRTEDSATYYCAFRVHRLGDKWYTDKLIFGKGTRVTVEP.

This clone has just a few counts. A much larger clone is a single base away; this may be a read error. The chain combines TRDV2 with TRDJ3; TRDD3 matches at 7 bases. TCRdb supplies no J gene; here it was assigned by aligning the nucleotide sequence to germline. This CDR3 contains 21 residues. Germline loops: CDR1 GEAIGNYY, CDR2 EKD. This chain's CDR3 is CACDTAPMGDRSSWDTRQMFF. The CDR3 DNA sequence: TGTGCCTGTGACACTGCACCGATGGGGGACAGGTCCTCCTGGGACACCAGACAGATGTTTTTC.

This clone was seen a few times. A read error is the likely source, as a far larger clone sits one nucleotide away. This sample includes further DNA sequences coding for the same CDR3. This chain joins TRDV1 and TRDJ1; TRDD3 matches 8 bases. The J gene comes from matching the DNA to germline here; TCRdb lacks it. Looked up from germline, CDR1 is TSWWSYY and CDR2 is QGS. V trimming: 5 bases; J trimming: 3 bases; junction bases outside the gene matches: 26. CDR3 length equals 21 residues. The CDR3 DNA sequence: TGTGCTCTTGGGAAGCTTGGATATTTAGAGAGGGGGGATATCGTGCCCGATAAACTCATCTTT. As protein: CALGKLGYLERGDIVPDKLIF.

At least ten counts were recorded for this clone. Being one base from a much bigger clone, this may be a read error. V usage is TRDV1 and J usage is TRDJ1, with 9 bases aligning to TRDD3. This CDR3 is built from 21 residues. The germline V gene has CDR1 TSWWSYY and CDR2 QGS. CDR3 protein: CALGNGFPILLGDLGAGKPIF. CDR3 sequence (DNA): TGTGCTCTTGGGAATGGCTTCCCTATCCTTCTGGGGGATCTGGGGGCCGGTAAACCCATCTTT.

This clone was seen a few times. TCRdb's protein for this DNA is that of a much larger clone and differs from the translation at residue 19, likely a read error; the protein shown is the DNA translation. No J gene call was made, and the V gene is TRDV1; TRDD3, the table's D call, was not compared with the DNA. Germline V CDR1 and CDR2: TSWWSYY, QGS. This CDR3 has 21 amino acids. The CDR3 loop reads CALGELPTRTGGYRMGDKPIF. The CDR3 nucleotides are TGTGCTCTTGGGGAACTACCTACCCGTACTGGGGGATACCGCATGGGCGATAAACCCATCTTT.

This clone has a count of ten or more. The amino acid sequence in TCRdb belongs to a much larger clone and departs from this DNA's translation at residue 13, likely a sequencing read error; the sequence shown is translated from the DNA. There is no J gene call, but TRDV2 is given as the V gene. The CDR3 consists of 14 residues. Germline lookup yields CDR1 GEAIGNYY and CDR2 EKD. CDR3 residues: CACDFPSLPDKLTF. As DNA, the CDR3 is TGTGCCTGTGACTTCCCCTCTCTGCCCGATAAACTCACCTTT.

Only a few counts were recorded for this clone. The protein given by TCRdb reflects a much larger clone and differs at residue 10 from this DNA's translation, likely from a read error; the protein shown is the DNA's translation. J is TRDJ1 and V is TRDV2, with TRDD3 matching 8 bases. Since TCRdb gives no J gene, matching the DNA to germline was used here to assign it. The germline gives CDR1 GEAIGNYY, CDR2 EKD. This CDR3 is 14 amino acids long. V lost 3 bases and J lost 8; bases outside the gene matches: 10. CDR3: CACDLMGDEEKLIF. CDR3 bases: TGTGCCTGTGACCTCATGGGGGATGAAGAGAAACTCATCTTT.